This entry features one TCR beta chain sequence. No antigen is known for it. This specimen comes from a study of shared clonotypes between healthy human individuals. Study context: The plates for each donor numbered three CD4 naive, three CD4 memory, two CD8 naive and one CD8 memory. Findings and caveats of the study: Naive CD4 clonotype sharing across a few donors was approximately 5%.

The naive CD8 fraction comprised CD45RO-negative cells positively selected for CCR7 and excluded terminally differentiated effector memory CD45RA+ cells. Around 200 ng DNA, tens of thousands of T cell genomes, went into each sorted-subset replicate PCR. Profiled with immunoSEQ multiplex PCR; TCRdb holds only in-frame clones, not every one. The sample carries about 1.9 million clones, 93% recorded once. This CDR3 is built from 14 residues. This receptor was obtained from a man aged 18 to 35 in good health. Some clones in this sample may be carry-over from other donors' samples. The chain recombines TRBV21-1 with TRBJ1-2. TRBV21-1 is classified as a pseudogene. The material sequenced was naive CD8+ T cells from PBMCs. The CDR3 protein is CASSQSRARGGYTF. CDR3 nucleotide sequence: TGTGCCAGCAGCCAAAGCAGGGCCCGGGGGGGCTACACCTTC.